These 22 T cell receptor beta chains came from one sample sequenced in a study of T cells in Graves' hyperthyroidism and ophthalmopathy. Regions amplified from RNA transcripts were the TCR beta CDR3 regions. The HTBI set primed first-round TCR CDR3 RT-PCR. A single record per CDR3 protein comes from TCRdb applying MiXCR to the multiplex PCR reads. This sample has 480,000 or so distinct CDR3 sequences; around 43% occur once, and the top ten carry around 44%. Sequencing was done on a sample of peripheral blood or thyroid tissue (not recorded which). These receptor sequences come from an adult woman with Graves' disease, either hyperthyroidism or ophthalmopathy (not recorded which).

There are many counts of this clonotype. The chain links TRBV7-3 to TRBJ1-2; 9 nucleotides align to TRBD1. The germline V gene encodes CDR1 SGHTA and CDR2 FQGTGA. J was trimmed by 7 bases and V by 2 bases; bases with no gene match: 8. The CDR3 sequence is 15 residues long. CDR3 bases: TGTGCCAGCAGCTTAGAAGGACAGGGGACGGGTGGCTACACCTTC. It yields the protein CASSLEGQGTGGYTF.

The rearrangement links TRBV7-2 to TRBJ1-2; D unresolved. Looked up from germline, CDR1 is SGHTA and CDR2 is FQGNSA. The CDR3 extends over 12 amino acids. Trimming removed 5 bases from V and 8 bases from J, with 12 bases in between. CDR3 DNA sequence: TGTGCCAGCAGCATGGGCTCATTGGGCTACACCTTC. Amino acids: CASSMGSLGYTF.

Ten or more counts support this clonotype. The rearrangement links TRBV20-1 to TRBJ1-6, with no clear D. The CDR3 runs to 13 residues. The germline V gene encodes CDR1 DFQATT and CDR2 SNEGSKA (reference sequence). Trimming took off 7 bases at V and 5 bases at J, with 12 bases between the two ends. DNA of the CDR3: TGCAGTGGTGGGCAGACAAATAATTCACCCCTCCACTTT. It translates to CSGGQTNNSPLHF.

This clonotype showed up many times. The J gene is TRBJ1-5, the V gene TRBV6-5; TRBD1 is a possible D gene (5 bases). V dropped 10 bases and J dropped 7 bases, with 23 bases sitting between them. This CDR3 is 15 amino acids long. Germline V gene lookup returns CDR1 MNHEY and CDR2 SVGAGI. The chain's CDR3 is CATSPMGQAGQPQHF. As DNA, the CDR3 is TGTGCCACCTCCCCTATGGGGCAGGCGGGGCAGCCCCAGCATTTT.

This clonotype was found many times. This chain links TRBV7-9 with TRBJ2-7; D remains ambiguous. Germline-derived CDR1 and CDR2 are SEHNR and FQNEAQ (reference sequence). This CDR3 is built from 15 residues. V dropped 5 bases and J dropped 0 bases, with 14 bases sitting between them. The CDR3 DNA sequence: TGTGCCAGCAGCCCGAGGATGTCATACTCCTACGAGCAGTACTTC. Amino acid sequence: CASSPRMSYSYEQYF.

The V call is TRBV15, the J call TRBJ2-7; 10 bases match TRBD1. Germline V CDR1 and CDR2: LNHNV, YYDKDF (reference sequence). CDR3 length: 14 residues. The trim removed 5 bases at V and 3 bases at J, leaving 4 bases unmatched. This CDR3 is CATSSWDRGYEQYF. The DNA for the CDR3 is TGTGCCACCAGCTCTTGGGACAGGGGCTACGAGCAGTACTTC.

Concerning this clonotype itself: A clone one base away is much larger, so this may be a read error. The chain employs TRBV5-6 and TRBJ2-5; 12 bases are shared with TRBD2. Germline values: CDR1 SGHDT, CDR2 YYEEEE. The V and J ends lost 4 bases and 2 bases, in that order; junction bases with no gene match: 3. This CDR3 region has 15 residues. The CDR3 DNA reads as TGTGCCAGCAGCGATGGACTAGCGGGACAAGAGACCCAGTACTTC. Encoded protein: CASSDGLAGQETQYF. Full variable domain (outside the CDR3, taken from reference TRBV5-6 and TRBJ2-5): DAGVTQSPTHLIKTRGQQVTLRCSPKSGHDTVSWYQQALGQGPQFIFQYYEEEERQRGNFPDRFSGHQFPNYSSELNVNALLLGDSALYLCASSDGLAGQETQYFGPGTRLLVL.

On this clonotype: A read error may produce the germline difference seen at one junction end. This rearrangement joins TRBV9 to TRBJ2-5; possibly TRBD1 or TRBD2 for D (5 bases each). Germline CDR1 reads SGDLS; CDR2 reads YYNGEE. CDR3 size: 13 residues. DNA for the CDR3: TGTGCCAGCAGCGTAGATGGCAGGGAGAACCAGTACTTC. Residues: CASSVDGRENQYF.

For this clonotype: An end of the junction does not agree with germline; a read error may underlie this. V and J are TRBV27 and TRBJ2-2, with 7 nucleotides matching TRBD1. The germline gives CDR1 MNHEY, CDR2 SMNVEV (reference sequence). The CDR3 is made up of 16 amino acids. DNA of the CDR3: TGTGCCACCAGTGACCCGGGACAGAGGAACACCGGGGAGCTGTTTTTT. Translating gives CATSDPGQRNTGELFF.

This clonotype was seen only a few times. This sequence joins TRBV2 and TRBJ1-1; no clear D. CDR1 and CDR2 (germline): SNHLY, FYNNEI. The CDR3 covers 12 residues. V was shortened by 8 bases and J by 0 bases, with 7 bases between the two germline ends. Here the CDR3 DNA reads TGTGCCAGCGGTACAGTGAACACTGAAGCTTTCTTT. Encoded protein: CASGTVNTEAFF.

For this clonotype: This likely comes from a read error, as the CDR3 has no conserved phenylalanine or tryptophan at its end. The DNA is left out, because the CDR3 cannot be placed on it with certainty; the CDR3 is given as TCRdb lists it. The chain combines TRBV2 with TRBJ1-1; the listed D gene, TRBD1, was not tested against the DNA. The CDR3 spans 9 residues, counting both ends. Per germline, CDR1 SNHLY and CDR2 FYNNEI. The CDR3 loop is CASSGGWGR.

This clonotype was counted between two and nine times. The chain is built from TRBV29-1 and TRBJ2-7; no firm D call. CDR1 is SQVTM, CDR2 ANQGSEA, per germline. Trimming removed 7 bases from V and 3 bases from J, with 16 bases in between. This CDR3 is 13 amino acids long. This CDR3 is CSGSHASSYEQYF. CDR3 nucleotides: TGCAGCGGATCTCACGCCTCCAGCTACGAGCAGTACTTC.

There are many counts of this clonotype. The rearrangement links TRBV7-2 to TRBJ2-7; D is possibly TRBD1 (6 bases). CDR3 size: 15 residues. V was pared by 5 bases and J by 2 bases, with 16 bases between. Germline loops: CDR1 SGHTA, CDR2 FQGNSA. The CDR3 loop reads CASSIRDKATYEQYF. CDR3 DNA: TGTGCCAGCAGCATCCGGGACAAGGCCACCTACGAGCAGTACTTC.

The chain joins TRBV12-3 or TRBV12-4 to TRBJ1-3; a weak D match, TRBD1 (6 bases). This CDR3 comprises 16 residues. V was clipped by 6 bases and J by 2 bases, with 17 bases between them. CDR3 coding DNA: TGTGCCAGCAGCCCCCAACAGGGTGAGGCTGGAAACACCATATATTTT. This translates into CASSPQQGEAGNTIYF.

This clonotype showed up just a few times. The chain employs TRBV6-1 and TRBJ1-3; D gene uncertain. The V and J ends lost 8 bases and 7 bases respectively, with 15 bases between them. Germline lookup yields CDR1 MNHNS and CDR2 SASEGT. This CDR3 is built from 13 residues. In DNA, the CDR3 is TGTGCCAGCCTTACTTGGACGGTGAACACCATATATTTT. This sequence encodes CASLTWTVNTIYF.

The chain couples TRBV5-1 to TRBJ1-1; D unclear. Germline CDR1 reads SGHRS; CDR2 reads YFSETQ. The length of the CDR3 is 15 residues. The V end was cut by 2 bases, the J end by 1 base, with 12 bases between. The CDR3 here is CASSFGALGNTEAFF. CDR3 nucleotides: TGCGCCAGCAGCTTTGGAGCTCTCGGGAACACTGAAGCTTTCTTT. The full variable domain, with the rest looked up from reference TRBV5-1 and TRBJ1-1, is KAGVTQTPRYLIKTRGQQVTLSCSPISGHRSVSWYQQTPGQGLQFLFEYFSETQRNKGNFPGRFSGRQFSNSRSEMNVSTLELGDSALYLCASSFGALGNTEAFFGQGTRLTVV.

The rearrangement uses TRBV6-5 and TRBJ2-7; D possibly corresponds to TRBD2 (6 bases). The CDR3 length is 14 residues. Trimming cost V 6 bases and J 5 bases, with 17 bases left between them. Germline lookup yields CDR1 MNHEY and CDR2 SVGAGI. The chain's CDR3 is CASSQGGDRHEQYF. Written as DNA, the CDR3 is TGTGCCAGCAGCCAAGGAGGGGACCGCCACGAGCAGTACTTC.

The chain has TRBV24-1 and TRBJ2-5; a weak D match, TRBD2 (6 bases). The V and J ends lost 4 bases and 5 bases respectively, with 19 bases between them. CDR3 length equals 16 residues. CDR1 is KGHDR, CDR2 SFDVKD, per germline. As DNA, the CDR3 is TGTGCCACCAGTGACGAAGGGACTCGAGGGGAGGAGACCCAGTACTTC. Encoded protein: CATSDEGTRGEETQYF.

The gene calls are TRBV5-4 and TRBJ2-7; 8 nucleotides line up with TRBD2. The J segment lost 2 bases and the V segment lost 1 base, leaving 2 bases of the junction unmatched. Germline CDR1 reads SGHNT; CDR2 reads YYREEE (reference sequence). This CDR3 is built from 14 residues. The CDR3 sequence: CASSLRTSTYEQYF. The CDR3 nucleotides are TGTGCCAGCAGCTTGAGGACTAGCACCTACGAGCAGTACTTC.

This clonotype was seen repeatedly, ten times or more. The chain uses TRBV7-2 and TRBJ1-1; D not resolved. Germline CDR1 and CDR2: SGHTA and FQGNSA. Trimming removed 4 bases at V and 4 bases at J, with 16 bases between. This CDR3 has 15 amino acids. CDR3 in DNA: TGTGCCAGCAGCTCCCTGGACGTGGGGAGCACTGAAGCTTTCTTT. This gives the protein CASSSLDVGSTEAFF.

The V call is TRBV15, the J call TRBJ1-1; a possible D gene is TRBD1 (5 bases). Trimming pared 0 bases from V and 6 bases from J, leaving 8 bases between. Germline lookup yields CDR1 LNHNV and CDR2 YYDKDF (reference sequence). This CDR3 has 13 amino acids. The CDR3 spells CATSREDMSEAFF. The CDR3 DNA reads TGTGCCACCAGCAGAGAGGACATGTCTGAAGCTTTCTTT.

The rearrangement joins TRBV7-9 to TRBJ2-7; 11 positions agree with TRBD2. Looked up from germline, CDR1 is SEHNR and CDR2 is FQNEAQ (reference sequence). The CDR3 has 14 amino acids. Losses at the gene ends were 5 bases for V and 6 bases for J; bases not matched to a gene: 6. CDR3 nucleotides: TGTGCCAGCAGCCTACTAGCGGGAGAAGTCGAGCAGTACTTC. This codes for CASSLLAGEVEQYF.